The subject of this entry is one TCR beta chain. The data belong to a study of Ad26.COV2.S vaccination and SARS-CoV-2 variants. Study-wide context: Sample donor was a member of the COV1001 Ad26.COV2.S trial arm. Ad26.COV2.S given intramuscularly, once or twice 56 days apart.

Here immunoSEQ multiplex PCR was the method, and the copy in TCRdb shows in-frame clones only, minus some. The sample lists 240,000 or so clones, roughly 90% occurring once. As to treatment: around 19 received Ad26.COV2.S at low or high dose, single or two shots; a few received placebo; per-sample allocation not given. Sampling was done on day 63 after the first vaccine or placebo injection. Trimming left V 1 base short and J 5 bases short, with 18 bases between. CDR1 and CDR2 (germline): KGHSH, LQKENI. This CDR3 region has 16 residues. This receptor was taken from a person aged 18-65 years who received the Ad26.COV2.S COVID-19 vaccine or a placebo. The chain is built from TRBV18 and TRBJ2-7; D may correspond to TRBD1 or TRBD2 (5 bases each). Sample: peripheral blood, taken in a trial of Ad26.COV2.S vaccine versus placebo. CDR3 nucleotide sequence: TGTGCCAGCTCACCACGAGGAAGAGGGGTGGTTGACGAGCAGTACTTC. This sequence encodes CASSPRGRGVVDEQYF.